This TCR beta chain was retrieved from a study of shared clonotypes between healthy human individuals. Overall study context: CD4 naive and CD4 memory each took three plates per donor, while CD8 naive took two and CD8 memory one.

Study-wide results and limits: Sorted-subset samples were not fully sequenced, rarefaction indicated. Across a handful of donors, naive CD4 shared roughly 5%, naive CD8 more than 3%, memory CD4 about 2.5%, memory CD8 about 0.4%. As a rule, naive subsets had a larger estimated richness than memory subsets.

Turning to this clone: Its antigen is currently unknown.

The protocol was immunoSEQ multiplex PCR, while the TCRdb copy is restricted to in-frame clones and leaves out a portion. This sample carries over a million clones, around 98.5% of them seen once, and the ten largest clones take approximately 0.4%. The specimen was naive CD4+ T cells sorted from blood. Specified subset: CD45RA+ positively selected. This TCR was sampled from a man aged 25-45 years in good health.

The CDR3 is CASSETRLAGATDTQYF. The CDR3 nucleotides read TGTGCCAGCAGTGAGACGAGGCTAGCGGGAGCCACAGATACGCAGTATTTT. The V gene is TRBV6-4, the J gene TRBJ2-3, with 10 positions matching TRBD2. The CDR3 has 17 amino acids. V shed 3 bases and J 2 bases; nucleotides not matched to a gene: 8. The germline CDR1 and CDR2 sequences are MRHNA and SNTAGT.